This TCR beta chain is drawn from a study of breast tumors, draining lymph nodes, adjacent tissues listed by TCRdb under 2016. Study-level background: The study compared TCR beta repertoires across tumor, adjacent nontumor tissue and axillary lymph nodes from breast cancer patients. The study was designed to assess the relationships and possible T-cell exchange between tumor, surrounding tissue and draining lymph node repertoires in human breast cancer. On the study overall, not on this receptor specifically: The conclusion that tumor T cells originate in lymph nodes was framed as consistent with a hypothesis rather than directly demonstrated. Tumor and nontumor tissue repertoires were significantly more similar in luminal-like than in basal-like breast cancer. Tumors showed preferential V and J gene usage, and their T-cell repertoire diversity fell below that of lymph nodes yet above that of nontumor tissue. A scenario in which most tumor T cells derive from the lymph node and then expand within tumor tissue was judged to be consistent with the data.

The lymph node samples were taken from the axillary draining lymph nodes of breast cancer patients. Sequencing instrument: Illumina HiSeq 2000. TCR beta chain libraries were generated by multiplex PCR amplification. High-throughput sequencing was used to analyze the amplified TCR beta chain products. TCRdb applied fastp at Q25 and MiXCR to the public reads, then kept only in-frame beta chains. Identical CDR3 protein sequences are pooled into one entry, listed with their most common genes and DNA. Counted in this sample were about 200,000 distinct CDR3 sequences; roughly 29% of them appeared once. Together, the top ten hold 4.3% of the sample. This clonotype has a count of ten or more. Its antigen remains undetermined. Base qualities were left out, and no much larger clone turns up one base away. V has 6 bases trimmed and J has 8 bases trimmed; junction bases matching no gene number 13. The CDR3 sequence holds 16 residues, the cysteine and phenylalanine included. Left in the record is the CDR3 DNA by itself, 48 bases read in frame from the first base. Taken from the germline V gene, the CDR1 and CDR2 loops are SNHLY and FYNNEI.

The receptor was derived from a female donor with breast cancer. Some clones in this sample may be carry-over from other donors' samples. Source material: axillary lymph node tissue. Recombination connected TRBV2 to TRBJ1-6; TRBD1 agrees with 7 junctional bases. Read as DNA, the sequence is TGTGCCAGCAGGGATTACTCGACAGGGACCGATTCACCCCTCCACTTT. Its amino acids are CASRDYSTGTDSPLHF. The variable domain in full, with residues beyond the CDR3 obtained from the reference TRBV2 and TRBJ1-6 genes, is EPEVTQTPSHQVTQMGQEVILRCVPISNHLYFYWYRQILGQKVEFLVSFYNNEISEKSEIFDDQFSVERPDGSNFTLKIRSTKLEDSAMYFCASRDYSTGTDSPLHFGNGTRLTVT.